This T cell receptor beta chain was captured in a study of cytomegalovirus exposure and HLA in healthy donors. Study findings and constraints: As a later analysis revealed, the rate of TCR association differed by HLA locus, with DRB1 most and HLA-C fewest.

This clone showed up just a few times. Its antigen remains unidentified. Germline V lookup: CDR1 SGHNT, CDR2 YYREEE (reference sequence). The CDR3 covers 17 residues. Trimming removed 0 bases from V and 6 bases from J; junction bases left unmatched: 10. PCR employed 60 Vbeta and 13 Jbeta primers. TCRdb's copy holds only in-frame clones and misses some; the assay was immunoSEQ multiplex PCR. Here the sample spans about 91,000 clones, around 59% being singletons. Sequenced sample: PBMCs. The chain has TRBV5-4 and TRBJ2-2; 8 positions match TRBD2. The receptor comes from a human donor in good health. The CDR3, as DNA: TGTGCCAGCAGCTTGGGTAGCGGGGTGGCCTCCTCCGGGGAGCTGTTTTTT. Its protein product is CASSLGSGVASSGELFF.